This T cell receptor beta chain originates from a study of CD8 T cells in Susac syndrome. On the study more broadly: Patients with Susac syndrome were therapy-naive, on corticosteroids, or on intravenous immunoglobulin alone at the time that blood was drawn.

CD8+ and CD4+ T cells circulating in blood were sequenced for TCR beta. Purification of the CD8+ and CD4+ T cells relied on negative isolation, and TEMRA cells underwent FACS enrichment. A quantity of about 0.5 to 1 ug RNA underwent reverse transcription using random hexamers. TCRdb passed the immunoSEQ multiplex PCR reads through MiXCR, listing each CDR3 protein once. The sample consists of around 110,000 distinct CDR3 sequences, around 94% of them appearing once. Germline values: CDR1 MGHRA, CDR2 YSYEKL. Deletions cut 0 bases from V and 4 bases from J, with 6 bases between. This CDR3 spans 14 amino acids.

V is TRBV4-1 and J is TRBJ2-2, with D hard to call. The source material was CD8+ T cells from PBMCs. The source is a human donor with Susac syndrome. In DNA, the CDR3 is TGCGCCAGCAGCCAAGATGCACTCACCGGGGAGCTGTTTTTT. Translating it yields CASSQDALTGELFF.